This passage covers 27 T cell receptor beta chains from one sample sequenced in a study of regulatory T cells in long-lasting Graves disease. The time point denotes: newly diagnosed GD, antithyroid drugs for less than 3 months. Extracted RNA from PBMCs served as the source of the TCR library. To make TCR beta libraries, researchers used iRepertoire HTBI primers and Arm-PCR of CDR3 regions. TCRdb reprocessed the multiplex PCR reads with MiXCR, giving one entry per CDR3 protein. The sample has hundreds of thousands of distinct CDR3 sequences; approximately 12% are singletons. The sample also formed part of further work on T cells in Graves' hyperthyroidism and ophthalmopathy.

The sample consisted of peripheral blood mononuclear cells (PBMCs), taken at new diagnosis, from a patient treated with antithyroid drugs. These receptors originate from a man younger than 45 with Graves disease.

This clonotype was recorded many times. The J gene is TRBJ2-2, the V gene TRBV27; TRBD1 matches 10 bases. The CDR3 is made up of 13 amino acids. Losses at the gene ends were 7 bases for V and 5 bases for J; bases not matched to a gene: 1. The germline V gene has CDR1 MNHEY and CDR2 SMNVEV (reference sequence). This CDR3 reads CASTGQGTGELFF. DNA of the CDR3: TGTGCCAGCACGGGACAGGGGACCGGGGAGCTGTTTTTT.

Regarding this clonotype: This may come from a read error, since a much larger clone is one base off. The J gene is TRBJ2-7, the V gene TRBV27; D remains unclear. This CDR3 comprises 15 residues. CDR1 is MNHEY, CDR2 SMNVEV, per germline (reference sequence). The CDR3 sequence: CASSPDTSHFYEQHF. The CDR3 DNA reads TGTGCCAGCAGCCCCGACACATCCCATTTCTACGAGCAGCACTTC.

This clonotype was counted ten times or more. V usage is TRBV11-2 and J usage is TRBJ2-7; D tentatively fits TRBD1 or TRBD2 (6 bases each). V lost 5 bases to trimming and J lost 5 bases, with 19 bases between them. The germline CDR1 and CDR2 sequences are SGHAT and FQNNGV. The length of the CDR3 is 15 residues. The CDR3 DNA reads TGTGCCAGCAGCCCGGGGGCGGGTAGTGTGGACGAGCAGTACTTC. Amino acids: CASSPGAGSVDEQYF.

This clonotype was recorded many times. This chain joins TRBV20-1 and TRBJ2-2; 13 bases are shared with TRBD2. Germline trimming cut 4 bases from V and 5 bases from J; bases unmatched to any gene: 4. The CDR3 spans 15 residues. Germline assignment: CDR1 DFQATT and CDR2 SNEGSKA (reference sequence). CDR3 protein: CSAIRGLAGTGELFF. In DNA, the CDR3 is TGCAGTGCTATCAGGGGACTAGCGGGAACCGGGGAGCTGTTTTTT.

This sequence joins TRBV19 and TRBJ2-3; D might be TRBD1 (6 bases). The CDR3 is 16 residues long. Germline V lookup: CDR1 LNHDA, CDR2 SQIVND (reference sequence). Trimming shortened V by 2 bases and J by 2 bases, and 14 bases separated the two germline ends. The CDR3 DNA reads as TGTGCCAGTAGTATATGGGACACCTCCGTCACAGATACGCAGTATTTT. Amino acids: CASSIWDTSVTDTQYF.

The V call is TRBV5-1, the J call TRBJ2-6; 10 bases line up with TRBD2. This CDR3 is built from 17 residues. Germline V gene data show CDR1 as SGHRS and CDR2 as YFSETQ. The ends lost 7 bases at V and 0 bases at J; junction bases unmatched: 7. The CDR3 here is CASENGLAVSGANVLTF. The CDR3, as DNA: TGCGCCAGCGAGAACGGACTAGCGGTCTCTGGGGCCAACGTCCTGACTTTC.

This clonotype has just a few counts. CDR3 in DNA: TGCAGTGCTAGAGTCCCCCGTGGGGGGCCCTACGAGCAGTACTTC. Its protein is CSARVPRGGPYEQYF. The chain recombines TRBV20-1 with TRBJ2-7; TRBD1 or TRBD2 may be the D gene (6 bases each). Germline CDR1 reads DFQATT; CDR2 reads SNEGSKA (reference sequence). The V and J ends lost 1 base and 2 bases respectively, with 15 bases between them. There are 15 residues in the CDR3.

There are many counts of this clonotype. The genes are TRBV20-1 and TRBJ2-1; D gene ambiguous. This CDR3 is built from 13 residues. V was pared by 3 bases and J by 6 bases, with 12 bases between. CDR1 and CDR2 (germline): DFQATT, SNEGSKA (reference sequence). CDR3 in amino acids: CSASPDPGNEQFF. The DNA for the CDR3 is TGCAGTGCTAGCCCCGACCCGGGCAATGAGCAGTTCTTC.

This clonotype was counted ten times or more. The V gene is TRBV27, the J gene TRBJ2-2, with D unresolved. Germline V gives CDR1 MNHEY, CDR2 SMNVEV (reference sequence). The CDR3 consists of 14 residues. Deletions cut 4 bases from V and 7 bases from J, with 13 bases between. For the CDR3, the DNA is TGTGCCAGCAGTTACGGTATCGGCGGCGGGGAGCTGTTTTTT. Translating it yields CASSYGIGGGELFF.

This chain uses TRBV3-1 with TRBJ1-2; 7 nucleotides align to TRBD1. J was trimmed by 3 bases and V by 1 base; bases with no gene match: 8. This CDR3 contains 16 residues. Germline CDR1 LGHDT, CDR2 YNNKEL (reference sequence). CDR3 nucleotides: TGTGCCAGCAGCCAAGCCTGGGGACAGCAGTACTATGGCTACACCTTC. Translation: CASSQAWGQQYYGYTF.

This clonotype was picked up many times. This chain's CDR3 is CASSLGQAKDEQYF. The CDR3 nucleotides are TGCGCCAGCAGCTTGGGACAGGCTAAAGACGAGCAGTACTTC. The chain links TRBV5-1 to TRBJ2-7; D perhaps matches TRBD1 (6 bases). V shed 0 bases and J shed 5 bases, with 12 bases lying between them. CDR1 is SGHRS, CDR2 YFSETQ, per germline. The CDR3 covers 14 residues.

The chain joins TRBV18 to TRBJ2-6; TRBD2 matches at 7 bases. Germline-derived CDR1 and CDR2 are KGHSH and LQKENI. The junction had 5 bases not matched to a gene; V was cut back by 2 bases and J by 1 base. The CDR3 has 17 amino acids. CDR3 nucleotides: TGTGCCAGCTCACCAGGGGAGGGGACTTCTGGGGCCAACGTCCTGACTTTC. As protein: CASSPGEGTSGANVLTF.

Concerning this clonotype: This may be a read error, as it is one base from a much larger clone. The chain links TRBV12-3 or TRBV12-4 to TRBJ2-1; 12 bases are shared with TRBD2. The CDR3 runs to 20 residues. Unmatched junction bases numbered 15, after V lost 4 bases and J lost 2 bases. The CDR3 is CASSYSPLRLAGEAYNEQFF. The DNA for the CDR3 is TGTGCCAGCAGTTACTCACCCCTGAGACTAGCGGGAGAAGCCTACAATGAGCAGTTCTTC.

This clonotype was recorded many times. The chain has TRBV18 and TRBJ2-7; D assignment may be TRBD1 or TRBD2 (5 bases each). Trimming took 5 bases from V and 3 from J, leaving 17 bases between them. The length of the CDR3 is 15 residues. Germline V gene sequence: CDR1 KGHSH, CDR2 LQKENI. The DNA of the CDR3 is TGTGCCAGCTCAGCAAACCCGGGACCGTACTACGAGCAGTACTTC. This sequence encodes CASSANPGPYYEQYF.

V is TRBV27 and J is TRBJ1-6, with D uncertain. Trimming stripped 5 bases from V and 9 bases from J, with 17 bases between. The CDR3 sequence is 15 residues long. Germline assignment: CDR1 MNHEY and CDR2 SMNVEV (reference sequence). The CDR3 DNA reads as TGTGCCAGCAGTGTGATGATCCAAAGAGGTTCACCCCTCCACTTT. This sequence encodes CASSVMIQRGSPLHF.

This clonotype has ten or more counts. The V call is TRBV2, the J call TRBJ2-1, with D unclear. Germline V lookup: CDR1 SNHLY, CDR2 FYNNEI. The V and J ends lost 7 bases and 5 bases respectively, with 15 bases between them. The CDR3 length is 14 residues. For the CDR3, the DNA is TGTGCCAGCACCCTGACCCTGGCTGACAATGAGCAGTTCTTC. This translates into CASTLTLADNEQFF. The entire variable domain, with the rest obtained from reference TRBV2 and TRBJ2-1, is as follows: EPEVTQTPSHQVTQMGQEVILRCVPISNHLYFYWYRQILGQKVEFLVSFYNNEISEKSEIFDDQFSVERPDGSNFTLKIRSTKLEDSAMYFCASTLTLADNEQFFGPGTRLTVL.

This clonotype was found many times. The J gene is TRBJ1-5, the V gene TRBV7-2, with D unclear. The CDR3 length is 15 residues. Per the germline V gene, CDR1 is SGHTA and CDR2 is FQGNSA. The V end was cut by 0 bases, the J end by 3 bases, with 9 bases between. The CDR3 reads CASSLASGINQPQHF. The CDR3 DNA reads TGTGCCAGCAGCTTAGCATCCGGGATCAATCAGCCCCAGCATTTT.

This clonotype showed up many times. This sequence joins TRBV20-1 and TRBJ2-1; D uncertain. Germline loops: CDR1 DFQATT, CDR2 SNEGSKA (reference sequence). The CDR3 totals 9 residues. Trimming removed 6 bases at V and 8 bases at J, with 5 bases between. CDR3: CSAGHEQFF. CDR3 DNA: TGCAGTGCCGGTCATGAGCAGTTCTTC.

This clonotype turned up a few times. The chain recombines TRBV19 with TRBJ1-1; no reliable D call. The germline V gene encodes CDR1 LNHDA and CDR2 SQIVND (reference sequence). With 4 bases removed from V and 4 bases from J, the gap between germline ends came to 13 bases. The CDR3 loop spans 14 amino acids. The CDR3, as DNA: TGTGCCAGTAGTAAACACAGAGGGCCCACTGAAGCTTTCTTT. Its protein product is CASSKHRGPTEAFF.

The genes are TRBV20-1 and TRBJ1-6; D remains unclear. Trimming left V 6 bases short and J 5 bases short, with 23 bases between. Germline CDR1 and CDR2: DFQATT and SNEGSKA (reference sequence). The CDR3 contains 17 residues. Here the CDR3 reads CSAKPAGFQFNNSPLHF. For the CDR3, the DNA is TGCAGTGCCAAACCAGCGGGATTTCAGTTCAATAATTCACCCCTCCACTTT.

This clonotype was found a few times. The chain has TRBV19 and TRBJ1-1; D is perhaps TRBD1 (6 bases). The CDR3 spans 14 residues. V was pared by 5 bases and J by 1 base, with 11 bases between. The germline CDR1 and CDR2 sequences are LNHDA and SQIVND (reference sequence). This chain's CDR3 is CASSLGQRNTEAFF. The DNA for the CDR3 is TGTGCCAGTAGTCTAGGACAGAGGAACACTGAAGCTTTCTTT.

This clonotype was observed many times. V and J are TRBV11-2 and TRBJ2-2; D might be TRBD2 (7 bases). The CDR3 is 17 residues long. V gave up 4 bases and J gave up 3 bases, with 18 bases separating them. The germline CDR1 and CDR2 sequences are SGHAT and FQNNGV. CDR3 in amino acids: CASSWSGGGSDTGELFF. The CDR3 region has the DNA TGTGCCAGCAGCTGGTCTGGGGGCGGGAGTGACACCGGGGAGCTGTTTTTT.

The rearrangement uses TRBV9 and TRBJ1-5; perhaps TRBD1 as D (5 bases). V lost 0 bases, J lost 7 bases, and 14 bases lay in between. Germline assignment: CDR1 SGDLS and CDR2 YYNGEE. The CDR3 contains 15 residues. The chain's CDR3 is CASSVGGWGSQPQHF. The DNA of the CDR3 is TGTGCCAGCAGCGTAGGGGGTTGGGGGTCGCAGCCCCAGCATTTT.

V gene TRBV9 combines with J gene TRBJ1-2; D gene ambiguous. Trimming took 1 base from V and 3 from J, leaving 7 bases between them. There are 13 residues in the CDR3. Germline CDR1 is SGDLS and CDR2 is YYNGEE. The chain's CDR3 is CASSVFRDYGYTF. The CDR3 coding sequence is TGTGCCAGCAGCGTATTTAGGGACTATGGCTACACCTTC.

This clonotype appeared many times. DNA for the CDR3: TGTGCCAGCAGCGGGGCTAGCGGGAAATCCTACAATGAGCAGTTCTTC. Translation gives CASSGASGKSYNEQFF. The gene calls are TRBV12-3 or TRBV12-4 and TRBJ2-1, with 9 bases aligning to TRBD2. CDR3 length: 16 amino acids. V lost 6 bases, J lost 1 base, and 7 bases stayed unmatched.

This rearrangement joins TRBV20-1 to TRBJ2-2, with D possibly TRBD1 on 5 matching bases. Germline V gene lookup returns CDR1 DFQATT and CDR2 SNEGSKA (reference sequence). Trimming removed 0 bases at V and 4 bases at J, with 12 bases between. This CDR3 spans 15 amino acids. CDR3 bases: TGCAGTGCTAGAGACAGGGAACCCCTCACCGGGGAGCTGTTTTTT. It yields the protein CSARDREPLTGELFF.

This clonotype was seen ten or more times. The chain uses TRBV7-2 and TRBJ2-7; no clear D. This CDR3 has 13 amino acids. CDR1 SGHTA and CDR2 FQGNSA come from the germline V gene. Trimming shortened V by 4 bases and J by 5 bases, and 12 bases separated the two germline ends. CDR3 sequence: CASSSSVRHEQYF. CDR3 coding DNA: TGTGCCAGCAGCTCCTCGGTGCGTCACGAGCAGTACTTC.